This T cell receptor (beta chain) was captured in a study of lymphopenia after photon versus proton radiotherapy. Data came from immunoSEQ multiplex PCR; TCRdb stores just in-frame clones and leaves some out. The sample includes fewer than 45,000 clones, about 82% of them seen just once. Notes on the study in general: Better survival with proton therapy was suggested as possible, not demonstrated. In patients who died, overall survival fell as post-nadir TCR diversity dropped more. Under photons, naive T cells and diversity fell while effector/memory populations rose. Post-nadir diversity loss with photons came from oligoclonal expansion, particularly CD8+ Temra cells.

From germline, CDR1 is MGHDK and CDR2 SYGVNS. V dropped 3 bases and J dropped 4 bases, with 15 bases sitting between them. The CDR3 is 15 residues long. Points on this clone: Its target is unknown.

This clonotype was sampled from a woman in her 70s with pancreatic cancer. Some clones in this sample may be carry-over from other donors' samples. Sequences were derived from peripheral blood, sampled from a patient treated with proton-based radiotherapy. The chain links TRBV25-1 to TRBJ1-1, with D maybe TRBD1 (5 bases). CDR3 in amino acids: CASSEDGAGGTEAFF. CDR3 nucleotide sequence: TGTGCCAGCAGTGAGGATGGGGCTGGTGGCACTGAAGCTTTCTTT.